These 22 T cell receptor beta chains came from one sample sequenced in a study of cytomegalovirus exposure and HLA in healthy donors. Vbeta (60) and Jbeta (13) primers were used in the PCR. Clones were sequenced by immunoSEQ multiplex PCR, and TCRdb holds only the in-frame ones, with some missing. The sample lists 150,000 or so clones; approximately 81% were seen once. Sequencing was done on a sample of PBMCs. These receptors all come from a man aged 30-40 years in good health and CMV-seronegative.

The chain joins TRBV6-1 to TRBJ2-4, with TRBD2 matching 12 bases. From germline, CDR1 is MNHNS and CDR2 SASEGT. The CDR3 contains 19 residues. Germline trimming cut 1 base from V and 0 bases from J; bases unmatched to any gene: 7. In nucleotides, the CDR3 is TGTGCCAGCAGTGAAGGGACTAGCGGGAACAAGATAGCCAAAAACATTCAGTACTTC. This codes for CASSEGTSGNKIAKNIQYF.

V is TRBV27 and J is TRBJ2-7, with 9 bases lining up with TRBD1. Losses at the gene ends were 5 bases for V and 4 bases for J; bases not matched to a gene: 12. The length of the CDR3 is 16 residues. The germline V gene has CDR1 MNHEY and CDR2 SMNVEV (reference sequence). The CDR3 DNA reads TGTGCCAGCAGTGGAATCCGGGACAGGGTTGGTTACGAGCAGTACTTC. It is translated as CASSGIRDRVGYEQYF.

CDR3 coding DNA: TGCGCCAGCAGCTTTACGGAAACCACGGGAAAACTGTTTTTT. Translation: CASSFTETTGKLFF. The chain has TRBV5-1 and TRBJ1-4; D not resolved. The CDR3 has 14 residues. V dropped 2 bases and J dropped 10 bases, with 15 bases sitting between them. Looked up from germline, CDR1 is SGHRS and CDR2 is YFSETQ.

Remarks on this clone: The germline gene is not matched at one end of the junction; a read error may be the cause. The CDR3 DNA reads as TGTGCTAGCAGCCCAGGACAACCCTACGAGCAGTACTTC. Translating gives CASSPGQPYEQYF. The chain has TRBV7-7 and TRBJ2-7; TRBD1 is a possible D gene (5 bases). CDR3 length: 13 amino acids. Germline CDR1 is SSHAT and CDR2 is FNYEAQ (reference sequence).

This clone was detected only a few times. The chain has TRBV29-1 and TRBJ1-5; 11 bases are shared with TRBD1. The CDR3 spans 12 residues. Per germline, CDR1 SQVTM and CDR2 ANQGSEA. Trimming at V came to 6 bases and at J to 5 bases, leaving 0 bases not matched to a gene. The CDR3 sequence: CSVGQGDQPQHF. CDR3 nucleotides: TGCAGCGTGGGACAGGGGGATCAGCCCCAGCATTTT.

This rearrangement joins TRBV6-5 to TRBJ1-3, with D hard to call. This CDR3 comprises 12 residues. The germline gives CDR1 MNHEY, CDR2 SVGAGI. V lost 5 bases and J lost 3, with 5 bases in between. The CDR3 protein is CASSQNGNTIYF. DNA for the CDR3: TGTGCCAGCAGTCAAAATGGAAACACCATATATTTT.

This clone was seen once. The CDR3 DNA follows: TGCGCCAGCAGCTTCGTTATTTCGGGGTACGAGCAGTACTTC. Translation gives CASSFVISGYEQYF. This chain links TRBV5-1 with TRBJ2-7; TRBD2 is a possible D gene (5 bases). V was pared by 2 bases and J by 4 bases, with 13 bases between. Germline V gene data show CDR1 as SGHRS and CDR2 as YFSETQ. The CDR3 is 14 amino acids.

This clone showed up just a few times. This chain joins TRBV5-8 and TRBJ2-2; TRBD2 agrees at 12 bases. The CDR3 length is 16 residues. Per germline, CDR1 SGHTS and CDR2 YDEGEE. With 1 base clipped from V and 4 bases from J, the junction kept 2 bases outside the gene matches. CDR3 protein: CASSLLLAGGTGELFF. The CDR3 DNA is TGTGCCAGCAGCTTGCTACTAGCGGGAGGCACCGGGGAGCTGTTTTTT.

This sequence joins TRBV10-1 and TRBJ2-3; 8 bases align to TRBD2. The V segment lost 5 bases and the J segment 1 base; nucleotides outside the gene matches: 5. Germline CDR1 reads WNHNN; CDR2 reads SYGVQD (reference sequence). The CDR3 length is 15 residues. The chain's CDR3 is CASSQRGPRTDTQYF. In DNA, the CDR3 is TGCGCCAGCAGTCAGCGGGGGCCCCGCACAGATACGCAGTATTTT.

The chain joins TRBV5-6 to TRBJ2-7; 9 positions agree with TRBD1. Germline V lookup: CDR1 SGHDT, CDR2 YYEEEE. Losses at the gene ends were 3 bases for V and 2 bases for J; bases not matched to a gene: 3. There are 14 residues in the CDR3. The CDR3 DNA reads as TGTGCCAGCAGCTGGGACAGGGAGGCCTACGAGCAGTACTTC. It specifies CASSWDREAYEQYF.

The gene calls are TRBV5-1 and TRBJ2-1; TRBD2 matches at 11 bases. The germline CDR1 and CDR2 sequences are SGHRS and YFSETQ. CDR3 size: 14 residues. Unmatched junction bases numbered 5, after V lost 3 bases and J lost 9 bases. The CDR3 DNA reads as TGCGCCAGCAGCTCACTAGCGGGAGTAACTGAGCAGTTCTTC. It yields the protein CASSSLAGVTEQFF.

The chain employs TRBV5-4 and TRBJ1-4, with 10 bases fitting TRBD1. Germline V gives CDR1 SGHNT, CDR2 YYREEE (reference sequence). The CDR3 covers 15 residues. Trimming at V came to 3 bases and at J to 8 bases, leaving 7 bases not matched to a gene. The CDR3 loop reads CASSSPGQGSEKLFF. Written as DNA, the CDR3 is TGTGCCAGCAGCTCACCGGGACAGGGGAGCGAAAAACTGTTTTTT. Using reference TRBV5-4 and TRBJ1-4 for the parts outside the CDR3, the full variable domain is ETGVTQSPTHLIKTRGQQVTLRCSSQSGHNTVSWYQQALGQGPQFIFQYYREEENGRGNFPPRFSGLQFPNYSSELNVNALELDDSALYLCASSSPGQGSEKLFFGSGTQLSVL.

This chain links TRBV14 with TRBJ2-7; 8 bases map to TRBD2. CDR1 and CDR2 (germline): SGHDN, FVKESK. V lost 6 bases to trimming and J lost 1 base; unmatched junction nucleotides: 14. There are 17 residues in the CDR3. The CDR3 nucleotides read TGTGCCAGCAGTCCGTACCTTACTAGCGGAAATTCCTACGAGCAGTACTTC. It specifies CASSPYLTSGNSYEQYF.

This chain connects TRBV30 to TRBJ1-2; 11 bases fit TRBD1. The CDR3 consists of 13 residues. CDR1 and CDR2 from the germline V gene are GTSNPN and SVGIG (reference sequence). V was pared by 3 bases and J by 5 bases, with 2 bases of the junction left unmatched. The DNA for the CDR3 is TGTGCCTGGAGAGGACAGGGGGCGTATGGCTACACCTTC. Encoded protein: CAWRGQGAYGYTF.

The chain has TRBV5-4 and TRBJ2-2, with TRBD2 matching 9 bases. The germline gives CDR1 SGHNT, CDR2 YYREEE (reference sequence). The CDR3 spans 16 residues. The V segment lost 4 bases and the J segment 1 base; nucleotides outside the gene matches: 5. CDR3: CASSEGTSRNTGELFF. The CDR3 DNA is TGTGCCAGCAGCGAGGGGACTAGCAGGAACACCGGGGAGCTGTTTTTT.

V is TRBV9 and J is TRBJ1-5; D gene ambiguous. Germline CDR1 reads SGDLS; CDR2 reads YYNGEE. Trimming took off 4 bases at V and 3 bases at J, with 11 bases between the two ends. The CDR3 contains 14 residues. The DNA for the CDR3 is TGTGCCAGCAGCCCAGACGGGATCAATCAGCCCCAGCATTTT. Translating it yields CASSPDGINQPQHF. Looking up the rest from reference TRBV9 and TRBJ1-5 gives the full variable domain: DSGVTQTPKHLITATGQRVTLRCSPRSGDLSVYWYQQSLDQGLQFLIQYYNGEERAKGNILERFSAQQFPDLHSELNLSSLELGDSALYFCASSPDGINQPQHFGDGTRLSIL.

The V call is TRBV4-2, the J call TRBJ2-2; 9 bases map to TRBD2. J lost 0 bases, V lost 1 base, and 6 bases had no gene match. The CDR3 length is 18 residues. Germline V gives CDR1 LGHNA, CDR2 YNFKEQ. CDR3 nucleotide sequence: TGTGCCAGCAGCCAAGTGGGTAGCGGGGGAGCGAACACCGGGGAGCTGTTTTTT. As protein: CASSQVGSGGANTGELFF.

The CDR3, as DNA: TGCAGCGCAGATGACAGGGGAGGGGAGACCCAGTACTTC. Protein sequence: CSADDRGGETQYF. The rearrangement uses TRBV29-1 and TRBJ2-5; TRBD1 might be the D (8 bases). V lost 7 bases to trimming and J lost 5 bases, with 17 bases between them. Germline V lookup: CDR1 SQVTM, CDR2 ANQGSEA. The CDR3 has 13 residues.

This chain connects TRBV4-2 to TRBJ1-2; tentatively, D is TRBD1 (6 bases). There are 15 residues in the CDR3. Germline V gene lookup returns CDR1 LGHNA and CDR2 YNFKEQ. V shed 4 bases and J shed 5 bases, with 17 bases lying between them. This CDR3 is CASSRIQGLDYGYTF. The CDR3 nucleotides are TGTGCCAGCAGCCGAATACAGGGTTTAGATTATGGCTACACCTTC.

The chain is built from TRBV5-8 and TRBJ2-1; D gene uncertain. Germline assignment: CDR1 SGHTS and CDR2 YDEGEE. CDR3 size: 13 residues. Trimming removed 1 base at V and 4 bases at J, with 6 bases between. CDR3: CASSLTDYNEQFF. DNA for the CDR3: TGTGCCAGCAGCTTGACTGATTACAATGAGCAGTTCTTC.

The chain combines TRBV2 with TRBJ1-3; 7 bases line up with TRBD1. V trimming: 6 bases; J trimming: 4 bases; junction bases outside the gene matches: 6. This CDR3 is built from 14 residues. Germline V lookup: CDR1 SNHLY, CDR2 FYNNEI. CDR3 bases: TGTGCCAGCAGGACCGGGACAGTAGGAAACACCATATATTTT. This codes for CASRTGTVGNTIYF.

V and J are TRBV29-1 and TRBJ1-2; the D gene is possibly TRBD1 (6 bases). The CDR3 contains 11 residues. The germline V gene encodes CDR1 SQVTM and CDR2 ANQGSEA. V was pared by 5 bases and J by 5 bases, with 9 bases between. CDR3 region: CSVLGQYGYTF. The CDR3 bases are TGCAGCGTTCTCGGACAGTATGGCTACACCTTC.